The rows below give T cell receptor beta chains drawn from one sample of a study of cytomegalovirus exposure and HLA in healthy donors. Repertoires were generated with immunoSEQ multiplex PCR, while TCRdb's copy carries only in-frame clones and drops some. The sample has around 150,000 clones, almost 85% seen once. Sequenced sample: PBMCs. These TCRs come from a man younger than 45 in good health and CMV-seropositive. Each CDR3 is given with its conserved first and last residue. Each record gives: J gene, V gene, CDR3 protein.

TRBJ2-3	TRBV18	CASSPTLMGTDTQYF
TRBJ2-1	TRBV11-2	CASRPPVANSFNEQFF
TRBJ2-2	TRBV5-1	CASSLVLLAGASNTGELFF
TRBJ1-1	TRBV20-1	CSARQGARAFF
TRBJ2-2	TRBV7-6	CASSPGTNTGELFF
TRBJ1-1	TRBV9	CASSTTGNTEAFF
TRBJ1-6	TRBV18	CASSPRGRSQYDSPLHF
TRBJ2-5	TRBV11-3	CASSNGVEETQYF
TRBJ2-2	TRBV4-2	CASSQGTANTGELFF
TRBJ2-7	TRBV14	CASSPGQLSTYEQYF
TRBJ1-6	TRBV2	CASGGQGSSPLHF
TRBJ1-1	TRBV5-1	CASSLREDAEAFF
TRBJ2-5	TRBV9	CASAAGGLAGAQETQYF
TRBJ2-5	TRBV11-1	CASSAATGGRETQYF
TRBJ1-5	TRBV7-9	CASSLDYQPQHF
TRBJ2-7	TRBV11-3	CASSLDSSSGSKYEQYF
TRBJ2-1	TRBV4-1	CASSQDLDSYNEQFF
TRBJ1-3	TRBV7-9	CASSLVTGVGNTIYF
TRBJ1-2	TRBV28	CASVVGEGGYTF
TRBJ2-7	TRBV5-1	CASSPKGEGEQYF
TRBJ2-1	TRBV2	CASSKQGSYNEQFF
TRBJ2-7	TRBV9	CASSKAGVDEQYF
TRBJ1-5	TRBV19	CASSNLKQPQHF
TRBJ2-1	TRBV4-2	CASSQVLAGYNEQFF
TRBJ1-3	TRBV6-5	CASRLDTSGNTIYF
TRBJ1-2	TRBV15	CATSRDRNPGYTF